The clone carrying this T cell receptor (beta chain) has just a few counts. The CDR3 extends over 16 amino acids. The V gene end was trimmed by 0 bases and the J gene end by 5 bases; junction bases not matched to a gene: 7. Germline lookup yields CDR1 SGHTA and CDR2 FQGNSA. Clones were sequenced by immunoSEQ multiplex PCR, and TCRdb holds only the in-frame ones, with some missing. The sample records around 47,000 clones, roughly 69% being singletons. The data were taken from a study of blood T cell repertoires in COVID-19. The sequence derives from a man at least 80 years old with acute or convalescent COVID-19. V usage is TRBV7-2 and J usage is TRBJ2-1, with TRBD2 identical over 7 bases. Sequenced material: peripheral blood. CDR3 sequence (DNA): TGTGCCAGCAGCTTAGCGCCCAGGCTAGCGGACAATGAGCAGTTCTTC. Translating gives CASSLAPRLADNEQFF.